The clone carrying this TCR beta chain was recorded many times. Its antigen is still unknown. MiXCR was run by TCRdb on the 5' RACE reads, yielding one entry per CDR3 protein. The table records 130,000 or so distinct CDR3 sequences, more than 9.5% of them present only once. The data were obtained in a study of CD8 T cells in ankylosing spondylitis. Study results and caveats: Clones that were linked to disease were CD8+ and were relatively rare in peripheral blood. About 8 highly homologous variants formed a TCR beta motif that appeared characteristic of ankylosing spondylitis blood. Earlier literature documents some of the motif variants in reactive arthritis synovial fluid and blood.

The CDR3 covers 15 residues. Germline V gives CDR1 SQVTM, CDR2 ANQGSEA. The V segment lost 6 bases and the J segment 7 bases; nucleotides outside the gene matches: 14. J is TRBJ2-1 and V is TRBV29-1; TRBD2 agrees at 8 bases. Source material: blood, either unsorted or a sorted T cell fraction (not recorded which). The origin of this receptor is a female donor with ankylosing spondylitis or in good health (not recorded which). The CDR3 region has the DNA TGCAGCGTAGCTCACAAACGGGGACTAGTGAATGAGCAGTTCTTC. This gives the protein CSVAHKRGLVNEQFF.